A selection of T cell receptor beta chains follows, all from one sample in a study of metastatic and nonmetastatic thyroid tumors. TCRdb re-called the PCR reads via MiXCR. The sample lists tens of thousands of clones, over 25% occurring once. Sequencing was carried out using blood. The receptors were gathered from a female donor with papillary thyroid cancer or a benign thyroid nodule (not recorded which). Some clones in this sample may be carry-over from other donors' samples. CDR3s include the opening cysteine and the closing phenylalanine or tryptophan. The order of the fields is D gene, J gene, clone size, V gene, CDR3 protein, CDR3 DNA. A D gene is named only where the DNA matches it firmly. The listing skips clone size in some rows; elsewhere it reads once, few, many or a size class.

>-|TRBJ1-3|-|TRBV5-5
CASTLCFGNTIYF
TGTGCCAGCACCCTTTGTTTTGGAAACACCATATATTTT
>-|TRBJ1-1|-|TRBV24-1
CATRGLGARTEALF
TGTGCCACCAGGGGACTGGGGGCTCGGACTGAAGCTCTCTTT
>-|TRBJ1-5|-|TRBV20-1
CSARRSNQPQHF
TGCAGTGCCCGACGGAGCAATCAGCCCCAGCATTTT
>-|TRBJ2-7|medium-sized|TRBV6-1
CASSEVGYEQYF
TGTGCCAGCAGTGAAGTAGGGTACGAGCAGTACTTC
>-|TRBJ1-5|many|TRBV6-1
CASSESGHQPQHF
TGTGCCAGCAGTGAGTCAGGGCATCAGCCCCAGCATTTT
>-|TRBJ2-1|-|TRBV5-1
CASSLEVGSGDEQFF
TGCGCCAGCAGCTTGGAGGTCGGGAGCGGCGATGAGCAGTTCTTC
>-|TRBJ2-2|-|TRBV20-1
CSVLSGNKNTGELFF
TGCAGTGTACTTAGCGGAAATAAGAACACCGGGGAGCTGTTTTTT
>-|TRBJ2-7|many|TRBV4-1
CACSRGEAGYEQYF
TGCGCCTGCAGCCGAGGGGAGGCAGGCTACGAGCAGTACTTC
>-|TRBJ1-1|-|TRBV10-2
CASSEARGADGFF
TGCGCCAGCAGTGAGGCGAGGGGGGCTGATGGTTTCTTT
>-|TRBJ2-3|few|TRBV12-3/TRBV12-4
CASSLVIGGGKVTGTQYF
TGTGCCAGCAGTTTAGTCATAGGTGGGGGAAAAGTCACAGGTACGCAGTATTTT
>-|TRBJ2-3|-|TRBV6-5
CASSFGMGDQSLSDTQYF
TGTGCCAGCAGTTTCGGAATGGGGGACCAGAGCTTATCAGATACGCAGTATTTT
>-|TRBJ1-4|once|TRBV30
CAWSVLSGFNEKLFF
TGTGCCTGGAGTGTATTGTCGGGCTTTAATGAAAAACTGTTTTTT
>TRBD2|TRBJ2-7|-|TRBV6-1
CASNTGTSGYEQYF
TGTGCCAGCAACACGGGGACTAGCGGATACGAGCAGTACTTC
>-|TRBJ2-1|-|TRBV30
CAWDAGVDNEQFF
TGTGCCTGGGATGCCGGGGTCGACAATGAGCAGTTCTTC
>-|TRBJ1-4|many|TRBV18
CASSPRYLGNEKLFF
TGTGCCAGCTCACCCCGGTATCTAGGGAATGAAAAACTGTTTTTT
>-|TRBJ2-5|many|TRBV7-3
CASSLGRTSPETQYF
TGTGCCAGCAGCTTAGGCCGTACAAGCCCGGAGACCCAGTACTTC
>TRBD2|TRBJ2-3|many|TRBV2
CASSETSGFGADTQYF
TGTGCCAGCAGTGAGACTAGCGGGTTTGGGGCAGATACGCAGTATTTT
>-|TRBJ2-7|few|TRBV20-1
CSATPPEGPSNEQYF
TGCAGTGCTACCCCCCCAGAGGGACCGAGTAATGAGCAGTACTTC
>-|TRBJ2-3|-|TRBV6-5
CASSYLPRDIRTDTQYF
TGTGCCAGCAGTTACCTTCCACGGGACATACGCACAGATACGCAGTATTTT
>-|TRBJ1-1|-|TRBV20-1
CSALSPGRNTEAFF
TGCAGTGCTCTCTCACCAGGGCGAAACACTGAAGCTTTCTTT
>TRBD2|TRBJ2-3|once|TRBV9
CASSVLGLANTDTQYF
TGTGCCAGCAGCGTTTTGGGACTAGCGAACACAGATACGCAGTATTTT
>-|TRBJ1-5|many|TRBV2
CASSRDQGNNQPQHF
TGTGCCAGCAGTCGGGACCAAGGAAACAATCAGCCCCAGCATTTT
>-|TRBJ1-6|-|TRBV2
CASTGSYNSPIHF
TGTGCCAGCACGGGGTCATATAATTCACCCATCCACTTT
>-|TRBJ2-3|-|TRBV20-1
CSEVPVLGMDTQYF
TGCAGCGAAGTACCGGTCCTCGGGATGGATACGCAGTATTTT
>TRBD2|TRBJ2-5|many|TRBV3-1
CASSPRTSGGLRETQYF
TGTGCCAGCAGCCCCCGGACTAGCGGGGGGCTGCGGGAGACCCAGTACTTC
>-|TRBJ1-4|many|TRBV5-1
CASSPTVEGEINEKLFF
TGCGCCAGCAGCCCCACCGTAGAGGGGGAGATTAATGAAAAACTGTTTTTT
>TRBD2|TRBJ2-7|many|TRBV9
CASSPASGGAYEQYF
TGTGCCAGCAGCCCCGCTAGCGGGGGGGCCTACGAGCAGTACTTC
>-|TRBJ1-5|few|TRBV27
CASSPPGRINQPQHF
TGTGCCAGCAGTCCGCCGGGACGGATCAATCAGCCCCAGCATTTT
>-|TRBJ2-7|medium-sized|TRBV12-3/TRBV12-4
CASSLEAGGGHEQYF
TGTGCCAGCAGTTTAGAGGCAGGGGGAGGGCACGAGCAGTACTTC
>TRBD1|TRBJ1-2|many|TRBV9
CASSVAGQSYGYTF
TGTGCCAGCAGCGTAGCGGGACAGAGCTATGGCTACACCTTC
>-|TRBJ2-1|many|TRBV6-1
CASSNRGGGYEQFF
TGTGCCAGCAGTAATAGGGGGGGCGGGTATGAGCAGTTCTTC
>-|TRBJ2-5|-|TRBV28
CASSPPKETQYF
TGTGCCAGCAGTCCCCCTAAGGAGACCCAGTACTTC